One sample yielded the 4 T cell receptor beta chains listed below, sequenced in a study of tumor and adjacent non-tumor tissue in lung cancer. The library came from three nested PCR rounds adapted from ARM-PCR protocols. A single record per CDR3 protein comes from TCRdb applying MiXCR to the multiplex PCR reads. This sample has about 93,000 distinct CDR3 sequences, with 67% found just once. The template was RNA from unsorted bulk tissue. The sample consisted of lung tumor tissue. These receptors all come from a man aged 60-69 years with non-small cell lung cancer.

This clonotype was seen many times. This chain joins TRBV4-1 and TRBJ2-7, with 10 bases aligning to TRBD2. In germline, CDR1 is MGHRA, CDR2 YSYEKL. The CDR3 is 16 amino acids. V gave up 0 bases and J gave up 7 bases; unmatched junction bases: 9. CDR3 region: CASSQEGASGSGEQYF. The CDR3 bases are TGCGCCAGCAGCCAAGAAGGGGCTAGCGGGAGCGGGGAGCAGTACTTC.

This clonotype was counted a few times. A single base separates this from a much larger clone, so it may be a read error. The V gene is TRBV20-1, the J gene TRBJ2-1; 13 bases are a match to TRBD2. Unmatched junction bases numbered 9, after V lost 3 bases and J lost 7 bases. The CDR3 spans 16 residues. Germline V gene data show CDR1 as DFQATT and CDR2 as SNEGSKA (reference sequence). This chain's CDR3 is CSASSPTSGRSNEQFF. CDR3 bases: TGCAGTGCTAGCTCCCCGACTAGCGGGAGGTCGAATGAGCAGTTCTTC.

Comment on this clonotype: One junction end does not reproduce the germline sequence, and a read error may be involved. CDR3 coding DNA: TGCATTGCTACTGATAATAACTATGGCTACACCTTC. Encoded protein: CIATDNNYGYTF. The gene calls are TRBV20-1 and TRBJ1-2; D unclear. Germline V gene data show CDR1 as DFQATT and CDR2 as SNEGSKA (reference sequence). CDR3 length: 12 amino acids.

J is TRBJ2-2 and V is TRBV10-3; D is unclear. V dropped 7 bases and J dropped 4 bases, with 13 bases sitting between them. The CDR3 spans 14 residues. Germline V lookup: CDR1 ENHRY, CDR2 SYGVKD. CDR3: CAINVESSTGELFF. The CDR3 DNA reads as TGTGCCATCAATGTTGAGTCCTCCACCGGGGAGCTGTTTTTT.